This T cell receptor (beta chain) is from a study of CD8 T cells in Susac syndrome. Random hexamers were used to reverse transcribe about 0.5 to 1 ug of RNA. Amplification of the TCR beta CDR3 was carried out by immunoSEQ multiplex PCR, which spanned a total of 54 Vbeta and 13 Jbeta segments. TCRdb recomputed calls from the immunoSEQ multiplex PCR reads with MiXCR, one row per CDR3 protein. The data show 200,000 or so distinct CDR3 sequences, about 96% seen once. Looked up from germline, CDR1 is SQVTM and CDR2 is ANQGSEA. V lost 4 bases, J lost 7 bases, and 11 bases stayed unmatched. The CDR3 totals 14 residues. CD8+ and CD4+ T cells from blood underwent TCR beta sequencing.

This TCR derives from a human donor with multiple sclerosis. Sequences were obtained from CD4+ T cells from PBMCs. The gene calls are TRBV29-1 and TRBJ2-7; 9 bases map to TRBD2. The CDR3 sequence is CSVGGGRADYEQYF. In DNA form, the CDR3 reads TGCAGCGTTGGGGGCGGGAGGGCCGACTATGAGCAGTACTTC.